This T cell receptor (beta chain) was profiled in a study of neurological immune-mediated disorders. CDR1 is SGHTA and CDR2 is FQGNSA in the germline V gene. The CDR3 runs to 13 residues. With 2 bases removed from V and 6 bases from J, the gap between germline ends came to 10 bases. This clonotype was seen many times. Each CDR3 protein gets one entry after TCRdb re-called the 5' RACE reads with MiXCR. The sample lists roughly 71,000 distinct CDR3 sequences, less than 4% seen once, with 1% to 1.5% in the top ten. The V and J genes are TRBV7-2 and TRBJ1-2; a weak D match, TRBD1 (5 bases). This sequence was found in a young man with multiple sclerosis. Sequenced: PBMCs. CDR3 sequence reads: CASSLRQGDGYTF. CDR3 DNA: TGTGCCAGCAGCTTACGCCAAGGGGATGGCTACACCTTC. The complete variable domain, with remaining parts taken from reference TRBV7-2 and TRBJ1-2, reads GAGVSQSPSNKVTEKGKDVELRCDPISGHTALYWYRQSLGQGLEFLIYFQGNSAPDKSGLPSDRFSAERTGGSVSTLTIQRTQQEDSAVYLCASSLRQGDGYTFGSGTRLTVV.